This TCR beta chain was documented in a study of CXCR3-negative and CXCR3-positive naive CD8 T cells. About the study: A total of about 135 million TRB reads was generated, with about 1.5 +/- 0.3 million per library.

Study-level results: Diversity was high in both naive subsets and much lower in memory cells. The study found more hydrophobic TRB CDR3s in CXCR3-positive naive cells than in CXCR3-negative naive cells. From TRB CDR3 properties, TCR strength was inferred; surface CD5 did not differ between naive subsets.

cDNA libraries for TRB were generated by 5' RACE incorporating UMI labels. TCRdb re-analyzed the 5' RACE reads; it lists each CDR3 protein once, without DNA. Here the sample table reports about 150,000 distinct CDR3 sequences. Of note for this clonotype: Its antigen is not identified.

Cells that were CD45RO-CCR7+CD27+CD95- constituted naive CD8+ T cells. Germline CDR1 and CDR2: SGHRS and YFSETQ. The CDR3 extends over 14 amino acids. This clonotype originated in a human donor in good health. Some clones in this sample may be carry-over from other donors' samples. The chain has TRBV5-1 and TRBJ2-5; TCRdb's D gene call, TRBD1, goes unchecked for lack of DNA. The sequencing sample was made of naive CXCR3+ CD8+ T cells from blood. Subset in this sample: CD45RO-CCR7+CD27+CD95- naive CD8+ T cells expressing CXCR3 (TNR3+). CDR3 protein: CASRAWTAQETQYF.